The clone carrying this T cell receptor beta chain was recorded a few times. Its target is not known. These data belong to a study of Tregs in tolerant kidney transplant recipients. General study findings and limits: The most relevant donor-specific Treg TCRbeta repertoire apparently came from expansion with activated donor B cells. Antigen-driven expansion was suggested because donor-specific Tregs expanded more than all Tregs in tolerant patients.

Here immunoSEQ multiplex PCR was the method, and the copy in TCRdb shows in-frame clones only, minus some. The repertoire holds tens of thousands of clones, with roughly 85% as singletons. This CDR3 contains 17 residues. V was clipped by 0 bases and J by 3 bases, with 19 bases between them. Germline loops: CDR1 SGHRS, CDR2 YFSETQ. Unstimulated regulatory T cells (CD4+CD25+CD127-), CD4+CD25- non-regulatory cells, CD4 and CD8 cells were FACS-sorted from thawed PBMCs. An overnight rest at 37°C with 150 to 250 IU/ml IL-2 preceded regulatory T cell sorting from thawed PBMCs. This TCR was sampled from a human donor who received a combined kidney and bone marrow transplant. The rearrangement uses TRBV5-1 and TRBJ2-7; a possible D gene is TRBD1 (7 bases). Sequencing was performed on Tregs from blood, taken before the transplant. DNA of the CDR3: TGCGCCAGCAGCTTGGAGCAGGGGGGACAGTTCATCTACGAGCAGTACTTC. It translates to CASSLEQGGQFIYEQYF.